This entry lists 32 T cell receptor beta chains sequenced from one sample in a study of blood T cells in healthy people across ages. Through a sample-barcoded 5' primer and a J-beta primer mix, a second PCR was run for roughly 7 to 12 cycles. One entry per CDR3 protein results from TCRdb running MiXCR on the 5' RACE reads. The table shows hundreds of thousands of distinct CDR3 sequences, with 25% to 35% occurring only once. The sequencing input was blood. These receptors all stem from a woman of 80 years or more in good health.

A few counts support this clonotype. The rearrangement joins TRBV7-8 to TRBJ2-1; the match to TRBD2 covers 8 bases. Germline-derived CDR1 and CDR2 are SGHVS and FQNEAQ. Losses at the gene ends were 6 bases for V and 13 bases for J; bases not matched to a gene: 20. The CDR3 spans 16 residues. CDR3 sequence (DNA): TGTGCCAGCAGTTTTAGACTAGCGTCCTCCCAAGAGACCCAGTTCTTC. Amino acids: CASSFRLASSQETQFF.

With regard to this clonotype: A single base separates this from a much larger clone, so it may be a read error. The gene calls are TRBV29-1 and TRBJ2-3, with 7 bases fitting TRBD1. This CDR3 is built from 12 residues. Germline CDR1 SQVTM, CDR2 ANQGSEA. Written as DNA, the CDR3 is TGCAGCGTTGAGGGACAGAGAGATACGCGGTATTTT. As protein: CSVEGQRDTRYF.

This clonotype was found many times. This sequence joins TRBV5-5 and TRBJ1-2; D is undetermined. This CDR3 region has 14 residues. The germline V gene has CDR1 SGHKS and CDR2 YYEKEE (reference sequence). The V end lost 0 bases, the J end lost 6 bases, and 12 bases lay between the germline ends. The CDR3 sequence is CASSLETGLNGYTF. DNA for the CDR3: TGTGCCAGCAGCTTGGAAACGGGTCTTAATGGCTACACCTTC.

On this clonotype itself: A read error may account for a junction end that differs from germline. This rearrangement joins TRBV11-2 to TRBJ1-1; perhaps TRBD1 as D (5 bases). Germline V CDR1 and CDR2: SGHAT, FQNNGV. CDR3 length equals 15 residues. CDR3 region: CAGSLDPGPNTEAFF. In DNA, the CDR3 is TGTGCCGGCAGCTTAGATCCAGGGCCGAACACTGAAGCTTTCTTT.

CDR3 loop: CSARPRARSSYNSPLHF. The CDR3 DNA reads TGCAGTGCTAGACCCAGAGCTAGAAGCTCCTATAATTCACCCCTCCACTTT. The chain recombines TRBV20-1 with TRBJ1-6; no definite D call. V lost 2 bases and J lost 0, with 14 bases in between. This CDR3 has 17 amino acids. Looked up from germline, CDR1 is DFQATT and CDR2 is SNEGSKA (reference sequence).

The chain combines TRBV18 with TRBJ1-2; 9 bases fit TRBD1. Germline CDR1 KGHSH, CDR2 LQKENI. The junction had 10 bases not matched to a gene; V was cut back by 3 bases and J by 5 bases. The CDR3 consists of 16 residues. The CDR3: CASSPTTGGGGYGYTF. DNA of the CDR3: TGTGCCAGCTCACCGACCACAGGGGGCGGTGGGTATGGCTACACCTTC.

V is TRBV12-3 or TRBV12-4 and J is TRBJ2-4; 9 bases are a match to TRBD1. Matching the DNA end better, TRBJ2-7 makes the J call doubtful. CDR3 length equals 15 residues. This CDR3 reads CASSRQGGLSYEQYF. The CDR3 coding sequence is TGTGCCAGCAGCCGACAGGGGGGTCTCTCCTACGAGCAGTACTTC.

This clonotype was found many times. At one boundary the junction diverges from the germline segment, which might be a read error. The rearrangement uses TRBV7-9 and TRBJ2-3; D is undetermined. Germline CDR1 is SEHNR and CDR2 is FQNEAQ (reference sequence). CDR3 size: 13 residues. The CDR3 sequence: CASTLSSADTQYF. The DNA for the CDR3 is TGTGCCAGCACCTTAAGTAGTGCAGATACGCAGTATTTT.

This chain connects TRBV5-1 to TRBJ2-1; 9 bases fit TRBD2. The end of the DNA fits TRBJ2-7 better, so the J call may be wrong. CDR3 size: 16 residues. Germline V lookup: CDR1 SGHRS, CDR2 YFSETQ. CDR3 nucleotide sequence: TGCGCCAGCAGCCCCGTAGTAGCGGGGGATCTCAATGAGCAGTACTTC. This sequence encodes CASSPVVAGDLNEQYF.

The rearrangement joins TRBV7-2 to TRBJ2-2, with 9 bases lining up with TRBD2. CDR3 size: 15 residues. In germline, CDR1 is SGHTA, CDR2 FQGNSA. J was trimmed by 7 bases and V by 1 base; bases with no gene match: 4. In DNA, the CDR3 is TGTGCCAGCAGCTTAGGCGGGGGGGCTTTCGGGGAGCTGTTTTTT. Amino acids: CASSLGGGAFGELFF.

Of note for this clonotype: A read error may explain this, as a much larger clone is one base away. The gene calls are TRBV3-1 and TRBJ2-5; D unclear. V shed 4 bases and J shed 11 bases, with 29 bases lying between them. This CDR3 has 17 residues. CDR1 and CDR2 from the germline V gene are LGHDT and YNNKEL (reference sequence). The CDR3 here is CASSPSAAKGINGEQYF. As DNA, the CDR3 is TGTGCCAGCAGCCCATCTGCGGCAAAAGGAATAAACGGTGAGCAGTACTTC.

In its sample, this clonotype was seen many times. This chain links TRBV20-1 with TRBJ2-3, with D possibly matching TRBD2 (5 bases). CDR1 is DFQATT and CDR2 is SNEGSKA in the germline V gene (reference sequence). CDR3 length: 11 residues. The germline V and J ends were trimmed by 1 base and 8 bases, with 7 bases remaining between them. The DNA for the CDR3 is TGCAGTGCTAGAGTTCTAGCTACGCAGTATTTT. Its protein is CSARVLATQYF.

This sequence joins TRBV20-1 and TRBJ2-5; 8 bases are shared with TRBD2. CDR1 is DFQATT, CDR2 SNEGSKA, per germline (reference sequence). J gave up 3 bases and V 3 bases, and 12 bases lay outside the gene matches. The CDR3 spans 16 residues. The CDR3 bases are TGCAGTGCTAGTTACGGAGCGGGGGCGACGGAAGAGACCCAGTACTTC. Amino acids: CSASYGAGATEETQYF.

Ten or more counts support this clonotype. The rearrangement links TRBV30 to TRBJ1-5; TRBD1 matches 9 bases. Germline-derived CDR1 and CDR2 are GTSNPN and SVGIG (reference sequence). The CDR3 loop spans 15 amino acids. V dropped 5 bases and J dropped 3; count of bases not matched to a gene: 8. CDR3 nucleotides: TGTGCCTGGCAGACAGGGGGATTTGACAATCAGCCCCAGCATTTT. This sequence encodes CAWQTGGFDNQPQHF. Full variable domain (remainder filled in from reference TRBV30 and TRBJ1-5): SQTIHQWPATLVQPVGSPLSLECTVEGTSNPNLYWYRQAAGRGLQLLFYSVGIGQISSEVPQNLSASRPQDRQFILSSKKLLLSDSGFYLCAWQTGGFDNQPQHFGDGTRLSIL.

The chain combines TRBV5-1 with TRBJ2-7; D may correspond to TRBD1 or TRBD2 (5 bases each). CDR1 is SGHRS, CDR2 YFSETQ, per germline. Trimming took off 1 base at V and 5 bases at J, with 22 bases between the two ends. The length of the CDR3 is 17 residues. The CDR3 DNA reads TGCGCCAGCAGCTTGTACAACGTACGGGGCGATGGAAACGAGCAGTACTTC. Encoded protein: CASSLYNVRGDGNEQYF. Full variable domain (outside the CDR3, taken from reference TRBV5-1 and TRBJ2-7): KAGVTQTPRYLIKTRGQQVTLSCSPISGHRSVSWYQQTPGQGLQFLFEYFSETQRNKGNFPGRFSGRQFSNSRSEMNVSTLELGDSALYLCASSLYNVRGDGNEQYFGPGTRLTVT.

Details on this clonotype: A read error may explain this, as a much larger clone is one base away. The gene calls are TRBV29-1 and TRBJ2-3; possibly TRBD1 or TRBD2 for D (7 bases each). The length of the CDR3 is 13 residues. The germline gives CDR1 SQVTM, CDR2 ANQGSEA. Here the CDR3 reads CSFFWGGTDAQYF. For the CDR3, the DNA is TGCAGCTTTTTTTGGGGGGGGACAGATGCGCAGTATTTT.

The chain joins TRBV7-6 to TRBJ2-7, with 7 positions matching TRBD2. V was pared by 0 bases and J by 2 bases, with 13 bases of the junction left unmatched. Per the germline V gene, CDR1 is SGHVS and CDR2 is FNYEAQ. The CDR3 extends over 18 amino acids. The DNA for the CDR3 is TGTGCCAGCAGCTTAGCATGGGGCGGTCTAGCGGTCACCTACGAGCAGTACTTC. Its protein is CASSLAWGGLAVTYEQYF.

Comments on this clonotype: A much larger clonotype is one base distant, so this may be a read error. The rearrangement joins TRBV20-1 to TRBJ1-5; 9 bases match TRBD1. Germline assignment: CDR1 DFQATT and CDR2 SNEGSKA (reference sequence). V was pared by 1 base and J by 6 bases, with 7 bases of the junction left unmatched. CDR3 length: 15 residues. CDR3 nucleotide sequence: TGCAGTGCTAGAGCGACCGGGACAGGGAGTCAGCCCCAGCATTTT. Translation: CSARATGTGSQPQHF.

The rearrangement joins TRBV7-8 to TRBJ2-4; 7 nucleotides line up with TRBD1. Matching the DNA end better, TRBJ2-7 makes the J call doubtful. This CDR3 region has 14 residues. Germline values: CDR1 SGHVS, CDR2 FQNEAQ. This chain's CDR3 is CASSSRTGHYEQYF. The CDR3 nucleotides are TGTGCCAGCAGCTCCCGGACAGGACACTACGAGCAGTACTTC.

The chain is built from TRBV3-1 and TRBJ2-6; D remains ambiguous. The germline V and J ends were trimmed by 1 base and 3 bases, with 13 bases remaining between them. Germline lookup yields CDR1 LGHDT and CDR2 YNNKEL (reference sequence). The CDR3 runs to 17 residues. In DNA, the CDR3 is TGTGCCAGCAGCCAAGGGTTGGGGTTGAATGGGGCCAACGTCCTGACTTTC. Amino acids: CASSQGLGLNGANVLTF.

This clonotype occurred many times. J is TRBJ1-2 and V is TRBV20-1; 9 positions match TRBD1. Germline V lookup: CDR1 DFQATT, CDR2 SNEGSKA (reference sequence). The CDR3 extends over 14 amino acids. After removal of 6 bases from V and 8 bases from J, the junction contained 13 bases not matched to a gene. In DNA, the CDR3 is TGCAGTGCCCTAAACAGACAGGGGGTAGAGGGCTACACCTTC. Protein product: CSALNRQGVEGYTF.

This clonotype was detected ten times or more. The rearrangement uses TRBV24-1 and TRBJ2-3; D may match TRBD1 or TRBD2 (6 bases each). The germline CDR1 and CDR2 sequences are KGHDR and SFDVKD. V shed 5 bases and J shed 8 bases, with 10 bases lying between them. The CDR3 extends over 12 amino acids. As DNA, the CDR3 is TGTGCCACCAGTGTAAAGGGGGGTACGCAGTATTTT. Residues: CATSVKGGTQYF.

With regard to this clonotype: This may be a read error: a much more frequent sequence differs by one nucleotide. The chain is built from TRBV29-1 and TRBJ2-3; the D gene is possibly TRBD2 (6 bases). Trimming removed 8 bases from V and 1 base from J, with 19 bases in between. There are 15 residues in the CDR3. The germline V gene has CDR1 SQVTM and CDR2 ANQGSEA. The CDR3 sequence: CSTGGAGYGTDTQYF. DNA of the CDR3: TGCAGCACTGGAGGGGCAGGGTATGGCACAGATACGCAGTATTTT.

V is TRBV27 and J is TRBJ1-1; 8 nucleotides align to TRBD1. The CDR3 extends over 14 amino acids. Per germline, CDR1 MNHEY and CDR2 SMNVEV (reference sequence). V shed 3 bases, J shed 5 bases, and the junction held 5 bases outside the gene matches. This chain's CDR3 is CASSFPDRVTEAFF. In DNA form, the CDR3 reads TGTGCCAGCAGTTTCCCGGACAGGGTAACTGAAGCTTTCTTT.

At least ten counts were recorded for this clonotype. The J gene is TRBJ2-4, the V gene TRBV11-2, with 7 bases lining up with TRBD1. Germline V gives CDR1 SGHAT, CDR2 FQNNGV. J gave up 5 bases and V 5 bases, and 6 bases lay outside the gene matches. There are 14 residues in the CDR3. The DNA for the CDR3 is TGTGCCAGCAGCGGCAACAGGGGTCAAAACATTCAGTACTTC. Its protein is CASSGNRGQNIQYF.

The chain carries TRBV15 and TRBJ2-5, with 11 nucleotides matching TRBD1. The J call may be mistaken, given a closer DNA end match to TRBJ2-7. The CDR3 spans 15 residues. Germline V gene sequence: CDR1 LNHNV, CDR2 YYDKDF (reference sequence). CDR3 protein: CATSRGTGGEYEQYF. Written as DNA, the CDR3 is TGTGCCACCAGCAGAGGGACAGGGGGCGAGTACGAGCAGTACTTC.

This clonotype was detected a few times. The CDR3 DNA is TGTGCCAGCAGCCCCCAGGTCAGGGTCCACGAGCAGTACTTC. Protein: CASSPQVRVHEQYF. The chain is built from TRBV9 and TRBJ2-7, with D perhaps TRBD1 (5 bases). CDR3 size: 14 residues. With 4 bases removed from V and 5 bases from J, the gap between germline ends came to 16 bases. Looked up from germline, CDR1 is SGDLS and CDR2 is YYNGEE.

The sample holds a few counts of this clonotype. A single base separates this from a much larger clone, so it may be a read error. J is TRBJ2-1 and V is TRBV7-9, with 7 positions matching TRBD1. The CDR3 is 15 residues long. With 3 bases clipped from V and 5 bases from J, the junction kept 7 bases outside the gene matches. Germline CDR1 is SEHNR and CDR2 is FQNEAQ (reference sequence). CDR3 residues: CASSLYDRADNEQFF. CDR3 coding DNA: TGTGCCAGCAGCTTGTACGACAGGGCTGACAATGAGCAGTTCTTC.

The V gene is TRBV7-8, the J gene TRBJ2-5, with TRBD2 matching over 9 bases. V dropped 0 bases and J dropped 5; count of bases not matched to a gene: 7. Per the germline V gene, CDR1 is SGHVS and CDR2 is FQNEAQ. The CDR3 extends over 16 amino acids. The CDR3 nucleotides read TGTGCCAGCAGCTTAGCAGGCGGGGGGGCCCAGGAGACCCAGTACTTC. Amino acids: CASSLAGGGAQETQYF.

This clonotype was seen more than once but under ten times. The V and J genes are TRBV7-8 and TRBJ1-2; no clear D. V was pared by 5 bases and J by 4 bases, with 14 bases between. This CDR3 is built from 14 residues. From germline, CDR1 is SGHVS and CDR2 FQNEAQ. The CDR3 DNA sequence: TGTGCCAGCAGCCCCCATTTCGGTTCCTATGGCTACACCTTC. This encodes CASSPHFGSYGYTF.

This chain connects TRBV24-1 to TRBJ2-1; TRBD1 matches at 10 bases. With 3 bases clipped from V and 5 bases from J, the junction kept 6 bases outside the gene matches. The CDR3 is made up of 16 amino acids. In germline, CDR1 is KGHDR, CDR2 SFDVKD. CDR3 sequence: CATSDPGQGTNNEQFF. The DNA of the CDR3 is TGTGCCACCAGTGATCCGGGACAGGGGACAAACAATGAGCAGTTCTTC.

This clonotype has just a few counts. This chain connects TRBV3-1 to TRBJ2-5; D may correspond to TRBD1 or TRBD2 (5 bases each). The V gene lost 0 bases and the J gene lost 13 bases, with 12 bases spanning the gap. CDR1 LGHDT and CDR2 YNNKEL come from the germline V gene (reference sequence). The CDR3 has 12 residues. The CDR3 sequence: CASSQDTRDRYF. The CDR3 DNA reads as TGTGCCAGCAGCCAAGATACCAGGGACCGGTACTTC.